Listed below are T cell receptor beta chains from one sample, sequenced in a study of OX40 agonist ivuxolimab in advanced cancers. Sequenced by immunoSEQ multiplex PCR; TCRdb stores in-frame clones only, minus some. In the table there are under 80,000 clones, 75% to 90% of which are singletons. The sequencing here drew on CD4+ or CD8+ T cells sorted from blood, taken in a trial of the OX40 agonist ivuxolimab. All receptors derive from an adult with an advanced solid tumor such as melanoma, head and neck, liver or kidney cancer. CDR3s leave out the opening cysteine and the closing phenylalanine or tryptophan. Rows give clone size only sometimes, using once, few, many, or a class for an expanded clone.

TRBV11-3,-,ASSLRGGRTDTQY
TRBV20-1,-,SAEGAGELF
TRBV18,-,ASSPERGGFNEQF
TRBV28,-,ASSLKFPGELF
TRBV19,-,ATMGAGGSY
TRBV9,-,ASSVAGLGETQY
TRBV28,once,ASSSRDPLAYYEQY
TRBV7-9,-,ASSTGQLRV
TRBV5-1,few,ASSAQDNTEAF
TRBV19,-,ASSGDRSYEQY
TRBV19,-,ASSIDNWQFNQPQH
TRBV28,-,ASSLYLEGAW
TRBV6-1,-,ASRTAASGANVLT
TRBV2,-,ASGQGPETQY
TRBV7-9,once,ASSLRDDGAKNIQY
TRBV11-2,-,ASSHAGGVEAF
TRBV10-3,-,AISGGLAGVTDTQY
TRBV19,-,ASLGQGRTDTQY
TRBV5-1,-,ASSLVAGVKPEAF
TRBV19,few,ASSIQGSNQPQH
TRBV19,-,ASTLGVPLTYGYT
TRBV6-1,-,ASIVSGREETQY
TRBV7-2,-,ASELRQGYEQF
TRBV11-1,-,ASSSRDRGRGEKLF
TRBV6-5,-,ASSPGWRQPQH
TRBV30,-,AWGAKGRKNEKLF
TRBV27,-,ASRYNRGLGNTGELF
TRBV19,-,ASRQLSNQPQH
TRBV7-9,-,ASSFAGNTIY
TRBV11-3,-,ASSETRGHNEQF
TRBV2,-,ASSSGRGNEQF